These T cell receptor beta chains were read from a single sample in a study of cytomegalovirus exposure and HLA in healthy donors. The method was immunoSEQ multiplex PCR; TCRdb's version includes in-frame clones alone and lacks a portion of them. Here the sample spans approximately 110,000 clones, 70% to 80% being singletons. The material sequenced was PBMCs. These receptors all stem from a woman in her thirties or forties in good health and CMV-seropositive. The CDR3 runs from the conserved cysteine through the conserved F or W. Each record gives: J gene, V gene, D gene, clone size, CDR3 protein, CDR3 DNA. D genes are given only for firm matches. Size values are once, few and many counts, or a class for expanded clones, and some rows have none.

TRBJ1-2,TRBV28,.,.,CASSLAGPNYGYTF,TGTGCCAGCAGTTTGGCGGGTCCCAACTATGGCTACACCTTC
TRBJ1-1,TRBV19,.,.,CASYGKNTEAFF,TGTGCCAGCTACGGGAAGAACACTGAAGCTTTCTTT
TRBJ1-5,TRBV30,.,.,CAWSPRVYNQPQHF,TGTGCCTGGAGTCCCAGGGTGTACAATCAGCCCCAGCATTTT
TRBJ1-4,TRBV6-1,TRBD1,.,CASSETGTGFWLFF,TGTGCCAGCAGTGAAACAGGGACAGGATTTTGGTTGTTTTTT
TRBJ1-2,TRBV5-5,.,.,CASTREWGSYGYTF,TGTGCCAGCACTCGGGAGTGGGGTTCCTATGGCTACACCTTC
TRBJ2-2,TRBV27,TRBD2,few,CASSSTGLAGTGELFF,TGTGCCAGCAGTTCCACGGGACTAGCGGGGACCGGGGAGCTGTTTTTT
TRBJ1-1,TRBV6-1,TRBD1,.,CASSETGVTEAFF,TGTGCCAGCAGTGAAACAGGGGTGACTGAAGCTTTCTTT
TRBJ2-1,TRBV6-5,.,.,CASSSPSGVGYNEQFF,TGTGCCAGCAGTTCACCCTCGGGAGTAGGCTACAATGAGCAGTTCTTC
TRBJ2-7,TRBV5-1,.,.,CASSLVPQGSKSPYEQYF,TGCGCCAGCAGCTTGGTCCCACAGGGTAGCAAAAGTCCCTACGAGCAGTACTTC
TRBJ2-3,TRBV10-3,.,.,CAISESGGLADTQYF,TGTGCCATCAGTGAGTCGGGGGGGCTGGCAGATACGCAGTATTTT
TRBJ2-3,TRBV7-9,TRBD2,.,CASSFRPSGSSDTQYF,TGTGCCAGCAGCTTCCGGCCTAGCGGGAGTTCGGATACGCAGTATTTT
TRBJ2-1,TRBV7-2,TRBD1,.,CASRSQGASLNEQFF,TGTGCCAGCAGGTCACAGGGGGCTTCTCTCAATGAGCAGTTCTTC
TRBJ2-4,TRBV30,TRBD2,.,CAWSVRGDSGGYYKNIQYF,TGTGCCTGGAGTGTACGCGGCGATAGCGGGGGGTACTACAAAAACATTCAGTACTTC
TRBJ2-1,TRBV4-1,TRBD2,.,CASSPQRLAGDNEQFF,TGCGCCAGCAGCCCCCAGAGACTAGCGGGGGACAATGAGCAGTTCTTC
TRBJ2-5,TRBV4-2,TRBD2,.,CASSQDVLAGGFKETQYF,TGTGCCAGCAGCCAAGATGTACTAGCGGGGGGATTTAAAGAGACCCAGTACTTC
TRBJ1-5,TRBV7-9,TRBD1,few,CASSDDRVYNQPQHF,TGTGCCAGCAGCGACGACAGGGTTTACAATCAGCCCCAGCATTTT
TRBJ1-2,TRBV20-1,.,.,CSARLARGYTF,TGCAGTGCTAGGCTAGCTAGAGGCTACACCTTC
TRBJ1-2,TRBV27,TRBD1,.,CASSPTGALYGYTF,TGTGCCAGCAGCCCGACAGGGGCTCTCTATGGCTACACCTTC
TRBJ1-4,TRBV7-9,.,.,CASSRSANEKLFF,TGTGCCAGCAGTCGGAGCGCTAATGAAAAACTGTTTTTT
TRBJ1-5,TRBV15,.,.,CATSRKGPTGGQPQHF,TGTGCCACCAGCAGAAAAGGACCGACGGGGGGTCAGCCCCAGCATTTT
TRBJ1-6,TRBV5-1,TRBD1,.,CASSSGTGLTLHF,TGCGCCAGCAGCTCCGGGACAGGGTTAACCCTCCACTTT
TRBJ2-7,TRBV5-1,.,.,CASSSWTAGYEQYF,TGCGCCAGCAGCAGCTGGACAGCAGGGTACGAGCAGTACTTC
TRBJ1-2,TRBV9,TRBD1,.,CASSVEGPQGQLNYGYTF,TGTGCCAGCAGCGTAGAAGGACCCCAGGGACAGCTAAACTATGGCTACACCTTC
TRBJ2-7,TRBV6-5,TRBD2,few,CASSYSLAGFYEQYF,TGTGCCAGCAGTTACTCGCTAGCGGGGTTTTACGAGCAGTACTTC
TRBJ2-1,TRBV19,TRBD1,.,CASSIERQGLYNEQFF,TGTGCCAGTAGTATAGAAAGACAGGGCCTCTACAATGAGCAGTTCTTC
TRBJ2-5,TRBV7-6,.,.,CASSPDRGLRETQYF,TGTGCCAGCAGCCCCGATCGGGGTTTGAGAGAGACCCAGTACTTC
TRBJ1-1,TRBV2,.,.,CASSVVITGSSGTEAFF,TGTGCCAGCAGTGTAGTAATAACAGGGTCTAGTGGCACTGAAGCTTTCTTT
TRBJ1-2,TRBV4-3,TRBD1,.,CASSQAGQGVYGYTF,TGCGCCAGCAGCCAAGCGGGACAGGGGGTGTATGGCTACACCTTC
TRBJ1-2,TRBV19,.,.,CASSIRDGYTF,TGTGCCAGTAGTATTCGGGATGGCTACACCTTC